The present T cell receptor beta chain was sequenced within a study of shared clonotypes between healthy human individuals. Findings of the study overall: Measured sharing among donors was expected to vary with sequencing depth. Collection of samples was limited to blood; tissue repertoires likely differ.

This clone was detected once. Its specificity is unknown. Over several immunoSEQ plates, each subset's genomic DNA was distributed in even portions. Here immunoSEQ multiplex PCR was the method, and the copy in TCRdb shows in-frame clones only, minus some. The sample has 2 million to 2.5 million clones; around 95% are singletons. CD4+ cells were split into CD45RA+ naive and CD45RA-negative memory subsets. The CDR3 totals 15 residues. The sequenced sample was naive CD4+ T cells sorted from blood. As for subset: CD45RA+ positively selected. V is TRBV12-2 and J is TRBJ1-2; the table calls TRBD1, which could not be checked here. TRBV12-2 is assigned pseudogene status. The receptor was isolated from a young man in good health. The CDR3: CASRLACGTGVGYTF. CDR3 nucleotides: TGTGCAAGTCGCTTAGCGTGTGGGACAGGGGTAGGCTACACCTTC.